This entry describes one TCR beta chain. Its antigen is not known. The junction differs from germline at one of its ends, possibly a read error. Carried by the TCR beta cDNA libraries were unique molecular identifiers. Via MiXCR, TCRdb re-called the PCR reads, giving one row per CDR3 protein. Here the sample spans roughly 540,000 distinct CDR3 sequences, around a third being singletons. The record originates from a study of post-analysis software for immune sequencing data. The study, taken as a whole, reports: In patients, TRBV5-6, TRBV5-1 and TRBV20-1 belonged to five TRBV segments found more frequently than in controls.

The germline V gene has CDR1 SNHLY and CDR2 FYNNEI. This CDR3 spans 15 amino acids. This TCR was sampled from a girl aged 2-17 years with multiple sclerosis. The rearrangement joins TRBV2 to TRBJ2-3; 10 bases line up with TRBD1. Sequenced material: blood. The CDR3 DNA is TGTGCCAGCAGTGAGGACAGGGGGAGAGGAGATGCGCAGTATTTT. Its translation: CASSEDRGRGDAQYF. Together with reference TRBV2 and TRBJ2-3, the CDR3 gives the full variable domain: EPEVTQTPSHQVTQMGQEVILRCVPISNHLYFYWYRQILGQKVEFLVSFYNNEISEKSEIFDDQFSVERPDGSNFTLKIRSTKLEDSAMYFCASSEDRGRGDAQYFGPGTRLTVL.